What follows are 21 T cell receptor beta chains derived from one specimen sequenced in a study of blood T cell repertoires in COVID-19. Assay used: immunoSEQ multiplex PCR; TCRdb lists only in-frame clones, some missing. The sample has 250,000 to 300,000 clones; around four fifths are singletons. Sample: peripheral blood. These receptors came from a man in his 60s who had recovered from COVID-19.

This chain uses TRBV5-1 with TRBJ1-2; D is unclear. CDR3 length: 15 amino acids. Trimming took 0 bases from V and 6 from J, leaving 15 bases between them. Germline CDR1 is SGHRS and CDR2 is YFSETQ. Written as DNA, the CDR3 is TGCGCCAGCAGCTTGGATGAGGGTTTAAGGCATGGCTACACCTTC. Translating gives CASSLDEGLRHGYTF.

This clone was counted between two and nine times. The V call is TRBV12-5, the J call TRBJ1-3; no firm D call. CDR3 length: 12 amino acids. Germline CDR1 is LGHNT and CDR2 is FRNRAP. V dropped 6 bases and J dropped 5 bases, with 8 bases sitting between them. The CDR3 sequence: CASGYFRNTIYF. The CDR3 region has the DNA TGTGCTAGTGGCTACTTCCGAAACACCATATATTTT.

This clone has only a few counts. The chain is built from TRBV5-4 and TRBJ1-5, with D uncertain. The CDR3 totals 13 residues. The germline V gene has CDR1 SGHNT and CDR2 YYREEE (reference sequence). The V end was cut by 0 bases, the J end by 9 bases, with 10 bases between. The CDR3 loop is CASSLAGEVPQHF. DNA of the CDR3: TGTGCCAGCAGCTTGGCCGGTGAGGTGCCCCAGCATTTT. Full variable domain (remainder filled in from reference TRBV5-4 and TRBJ1-5): ETGVTQSPTHLIKTRGQQVTLRCSSQSGHNTVSWYQQALGQGPQFIFQYYREEENGRGNFPPRFSGLQFPNYSSELNVNALELDDSALYLCASSLAGEVPQHFGDGTRLSIL.

In this sample, this clone turned up once. The genes are TRBV12-3 or TRBV12-4 and TRBJ2-1, with a possible D match to TRBD1 (5 bases). Between the trimmed V and J ends, which lost 10 bases and 0 bases, there was a span of 10 bases. The CDR3 loop spans 13 amino acids. In DNA, the CDR3 is TGTGCCATCAGGGCCAGCTCCTACAATGAGCAGTTCTTC. Amino acids: CAIRASSYNEQFF.

This clone was detected a few times. The chain links TRBV3-1 (or the pseudogene TRBV3-2) to TRBJ1-1, with D possibly matching TRBD1 (5 bases). CDR1 LGHDT and CDR2 YNNKEL come from the germline V gene (reference sequence). The V gene lost 3 bases and the J gene lost 0 bases, with 8 bases spanning the gap. The CDR3 has 14 residues. Written as DNA, the CDR3 is TGTGCCAGCAGCCATGGGGCTATGAACACTGAAGCTTTCTTT. It codes for CASSHGAMNTEAFF.

Only one count was recorded for this clone. J is TRBJ2-1 and V is TRBV5-5; 7 bases map to TRBD2. Germline lookup yields CDR1 SGHKS and CDR2 YYEKEE (reference sequence). CDR3 length: 15 residues. The ends lost 4 bases at V and 11 bases at J; junction bases unmatched: 15. The CDR3 region has the DNA TGTGCCAGCAGCACCCTCTTGGGGGGGATACTCCAGCAGTTCTTC. Protein sequence: CASSTLLGGILQQFF.

The chain recombines TRBV6-5 with TRBJ2-1, with D tentatively TRBD1 (5 bases). Looked up from germline, CDR1 is MNHEY and CDR2 is SVGAGI. The CDR3 is made up of 14 amino acids. Trimming took 5 bases from V and 7 from J, leaving 15 bases between them. CDR3 sequence: CASSTPRASNEQFF. The CDR3 DNA follows: TGTGCCAGCAGTACCCCCAGGGCGAGTAATGAGCAGTTCTTC.

The chain combines TRBV9 with TRBJ2-7; 8 bases match TRBD1. V gave up 3 bases and J gave up 2 bases; unmatched junction bases: 7. The CDR3 contains 15 residues. Germline V gives CDR1 SGDLS, CDR2 YYNGEE. CDR3 nucleotide sequence: TGTGCCAGCAGCGAGAGGACAGGGTCGACCTACGAGCAGTACTTC. Translated: CASSERTGSTYEQYF.

This sequence joins TRBV19 and TRBJ2-3, with D maybe TRBD2 (7 bases). This CDR3 is built from 14 residues. V shed 5 bases and J shed 5 bases, with 14 bases lying between them. Germline assignment: CDR1 LNHDA and CDR2 SQIVND (reference sequence). The CDR3, as DNA: TGTGCCAGTAGTCCCCCGAGGGGGGGAGATACGCAGTATTTT. This sequence encodes CASSPPRGGDTQYF.

This chain joins TRBV4-1 and TRBJ2-7; D is unclear. The CDR3 consists of 16 residues. CDR1 and CDR2 from the germline V gene are MGHRA and YSYEKL. V lost 0 bases to trimming and J lost 4 bases, with 16 bases between them. In nucleotides, the CDR3 is TGCGCCAGCAGCCAAGAATCGAACTACAATCGATACGAGCAGTACTTC. It specifies CASSQESNYNRYEQYF.

This chain connects TRBV5-4 to TRBJ2-2; unclear D gene. Germline lookup yields CDR1 SGHNT and CDR2 YYREEE (reference sequence). The CDR3 has 14 residues. V lost 1 base and J 2 bases, leaving 6 bases between the germline ends. CDR3 DNA sequence: TGTGCCAGCAGCTTGCCCTTAAACACCGGGGAGCTGTTTTTT. Translating it yields CASSLPLNTGELFF.

The chain combines TRBV14 with TRBJ2-2; 9 nucleotides align to TRBD2. The CDR3 runs 14 residues. Germline V lookup: CDR1 SGHDN, CDR2 FVKESK. Losses at the gene ends were 8 bases for V and 4 bases for J; bases not matched to a gene: 5. The CDR3 DNA sequence: TGTGCCAGCCGTCTAGCGGGACTCACCGGGGAGCTGTTTTTT. Encoded protein: CASRLAGLTGELFF.

The rearrangement joins TRBV30 to TRBJ2-3; 7 bases line up with TRBD2. Germline loops: CDR1 GTSNPN, CDR2 SVGIG (reference sequence). The CDR3 has 19 residues. V lost 0 bases to trimming and J lost 5 bases; unmatched junction nucleotides: 20. CDR3 loop: CAWSVQWGEGRIGGDTQYF. The CDR3, as DNA: TGTGCCTGGAGTGTACAATGGGGGGAGGGCCGGATCGGCGGAGATACGCAGTATTTT.

The rearrangement joins TRBV7-2 to TRBJ2-1, with D possibly matching TRBD1 (6 bases). CDR1 is SGHTA, CDR2 FQGNSA, per germline. V was cut by 3 bases and J by 9 bases, with 15 bases left in between. The CDR3 totals 14 residues. CDR3 nucleotides: TGTGCCAGCAGCTTTCGGCAGGGGAAGGCTGAGCAGTTCTTC. As protein: CASSFRQGKAEQFF.

CDR3: CASRPGDRTYNEQFF. As DNA, the CDR3 is TGTGCCAGCAGGCCAGGCGACAGAACCTACAATGAGCAGTTCTTC. The rearrangement links TRBV27 to TRBJ2-1; tentative D call: TRBD1 (5 bases). Trimming removed 6 bases from V and 2 bases from J, with 14 bases in between. The germline CDR1 and CDR2 sequences are MNHEY and SMNVEV (reference sequence). The CDR3 is 15 residues long.

The chain joins TRBV10-3 to TRBJ2-7; 10 bases are a match to TRBD2. The junction had 11 bases not matched to a gene; V was cut back by 8 bases and J by 4 bases. Germline-derived CDR1 and CDR2 are ENHRY and SYGVKD. The CDR3 spans 15 residues. Here the CDR3 reads CAIYGGASGSYEQYF. DNA of the CDR3: TGTGCCATCTACGGAGGGGCTAGCGGGAGTTACGAGCAGTACTTC.

The rearrangement joins TRBV6-2 or TRBV6-3 to TRBJ2-5, with 10 bases matching TRBD2. CDR3 length equals 15 residues. The V gene's germline CDR1 is MNHEY and CDR2 SVGEGT. After removal of 5 bases from V and 5 bases from J, the junction contained 8 bases not matched to a gene. CDR3 loop: CASSPAGGPRETQYF. The CDR3 coding sequence is TGTGCCAGCAGTCCAGCGGGAGGGCCTAGGGAGACCCAGTACTTC.

J is TRBJ1-4 and V is TRBV3-1 (or the pseudogene TRBV3-2), with D perhaps TRBD1 (5 bases). From germline, CDR1 is LGHDT and CDR2 YNNKEL (reference sequence). Trimming left V 1 base short and J 3 bases short, with 9 bases between. This CDR3 has 15 residues. CDR3: CASSQGQRPNEKLFF. Here the CDR3 DNA reads TGTGCCAGCAGCCAAGGACAGAGACCTAATGAAAAACTGTTTTTT.

The chain couples TRBV30 to TRBJ2-1; D is possibly TRBD2 (5 bases). CDR3 length: 14 amino acids. Germline V gene lookup returns CDR1 GTSNPN and CDR2 SVGIG (reference sequence). V was shortened by 8 bases and J by 3 bases, with 17 bases between the two germline ends. The chain's CDR3 is CAGSGLAGYNEQFF. For the CDR3, the DNA is TGTGCCGGATCGGGCCTAGCTGGCTACAATGAGCAGTTCTTC. Drawing the rest from reference TRBV30 and TRBJ2-1, the complete variable domain is SQTIHQWPATLVQPVGSPLSLECTVEGTSNPNLYWYRQAAGRGLQLLFYSVGIGQISSEVPQNLSASRPQDRQFILSSKKLLLSDSGFYLCAGSGLAGYNEQFFGPGTRLTVL.

The chain carries TRBV5-1 and TRBJ2-3; 8 bases align to TRBD2. The CDR3 contains 14 residues. Germline trimming cut 5 bases from V and 5 bases from J; bases unmatched to any gene: 7. Germline V CDR1 and CDR2: SGHRS, YFSETQ. The CDR3 spells CASREAGGVDTQYF. In DNA form, the CDR3 reads TGCGCCAGCAGGGAGGCGGGAGGAGTAGATACGCAGTATTTT.

The chain is built from TRBV27 and TRBJ1-4; D call uncertain. Germline V CDR1 and CDR2: MNHEY, SMNVEV (reference sequence). The ends were cut back, 0 bases at V and 8 bases at J, with 13 bases in the middle. This CDR3 spans 15 amino acids. In DNA, the CDR3 is TGTGCCAGCAGTTTATCGTCTTTCGGTCGGGAAAAACTGTTTTTT. Amino acids: CASSLSSFGREKLFF.